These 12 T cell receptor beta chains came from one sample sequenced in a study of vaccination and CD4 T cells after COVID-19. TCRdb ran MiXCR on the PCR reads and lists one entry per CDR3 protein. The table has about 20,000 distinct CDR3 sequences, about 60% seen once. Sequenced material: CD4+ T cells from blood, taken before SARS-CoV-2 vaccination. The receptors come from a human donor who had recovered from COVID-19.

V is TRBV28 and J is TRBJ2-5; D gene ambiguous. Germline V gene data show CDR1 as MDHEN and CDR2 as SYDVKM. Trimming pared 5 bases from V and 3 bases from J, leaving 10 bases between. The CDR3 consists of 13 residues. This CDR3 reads CASSRNAEETQYF. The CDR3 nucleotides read TGTGCCAGCAGTCGAAACGCGGAAGAGACCCAGTACTTC. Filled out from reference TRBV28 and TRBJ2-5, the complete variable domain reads DVKVTQSSRYLVKRTGEKVFLECVQDMDHENMFWYRQDPGLGLRLIYFSYDVKMKEKGDIPEGYSVSREKKERFSLILESASTNQTSMYLCASSRNAEETQYFGPGTRLLVL.

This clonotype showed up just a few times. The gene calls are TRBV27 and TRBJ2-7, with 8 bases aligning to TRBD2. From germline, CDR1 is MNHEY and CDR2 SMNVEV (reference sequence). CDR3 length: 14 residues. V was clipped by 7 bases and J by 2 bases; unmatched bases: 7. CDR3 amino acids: CASKLGGVTYEQYF. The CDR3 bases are TGTGCCAGCAAACTCGGGGGGGTGACCTACGAGCAGTACTTC.

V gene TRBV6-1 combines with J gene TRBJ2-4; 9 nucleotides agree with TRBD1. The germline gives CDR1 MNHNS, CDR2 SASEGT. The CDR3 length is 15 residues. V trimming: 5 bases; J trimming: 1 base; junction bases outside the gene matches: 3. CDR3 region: CASSIQGAAKNIQYF. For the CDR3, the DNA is TGTGCCAGCAGTATACAGGGGGCTGCCAAAAACATTCAGTACTTC.

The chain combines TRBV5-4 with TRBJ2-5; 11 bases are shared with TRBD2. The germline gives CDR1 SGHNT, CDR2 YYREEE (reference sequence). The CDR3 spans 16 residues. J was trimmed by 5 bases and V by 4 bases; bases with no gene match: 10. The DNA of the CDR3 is TGTGCCAGCAGCCCCACTAGCGGGAGTATTCAGGAGACCCAGTACTTC. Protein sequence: CASSPTSGSIQETQYF.

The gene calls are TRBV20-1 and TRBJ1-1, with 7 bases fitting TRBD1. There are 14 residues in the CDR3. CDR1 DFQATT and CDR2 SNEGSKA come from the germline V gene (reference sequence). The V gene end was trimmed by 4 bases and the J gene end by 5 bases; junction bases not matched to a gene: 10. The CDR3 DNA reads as TGCAGTGCTAAACCTAACAGGGGTAGGACTGAAGCTTTCTTT. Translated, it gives CSAKPNRGRTEAFF.

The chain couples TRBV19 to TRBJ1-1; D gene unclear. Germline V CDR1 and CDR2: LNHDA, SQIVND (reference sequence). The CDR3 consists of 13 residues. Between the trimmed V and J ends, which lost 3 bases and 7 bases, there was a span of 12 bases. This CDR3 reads CASSINTVIEAFF. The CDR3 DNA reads TGTGCCAGTAGTATTAATACGGTCATTGAAGCTTTCTTT.

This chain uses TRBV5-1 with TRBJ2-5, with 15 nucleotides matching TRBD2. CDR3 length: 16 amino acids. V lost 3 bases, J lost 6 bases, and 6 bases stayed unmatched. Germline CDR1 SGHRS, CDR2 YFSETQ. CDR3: CASSWTSGRVVKTQYF. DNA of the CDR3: TGCGCCAGCAGCTGGACTAGCGGGAGGGTCGTGAAGACCCAGTACTTC.

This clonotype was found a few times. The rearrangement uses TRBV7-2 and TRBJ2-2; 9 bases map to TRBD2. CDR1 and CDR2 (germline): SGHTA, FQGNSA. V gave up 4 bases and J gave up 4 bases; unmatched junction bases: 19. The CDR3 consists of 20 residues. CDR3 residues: CASSSGSGGRADLSTGELFF. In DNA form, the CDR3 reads TGTGCCAGCAGCTCAGGGTCGGGCGGGAGGGCCGATCTTAGCACCGGGGAGCTGTTTTTT.

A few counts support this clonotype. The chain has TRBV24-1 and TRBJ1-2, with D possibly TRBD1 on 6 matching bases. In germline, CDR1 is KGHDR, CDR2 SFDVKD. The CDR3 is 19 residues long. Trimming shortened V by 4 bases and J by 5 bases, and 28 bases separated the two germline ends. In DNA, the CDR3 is TGTGCCACCAGTGACGCTACTCCGGGACAAATAAGCGGAGCATATGGCTACACCTTC. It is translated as CATSDATPGQISGAYGYTF.

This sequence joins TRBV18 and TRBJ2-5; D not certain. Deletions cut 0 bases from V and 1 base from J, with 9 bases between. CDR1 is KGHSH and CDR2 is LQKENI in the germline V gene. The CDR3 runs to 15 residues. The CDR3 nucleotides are TGTGCCAGCTCACCACCTAACCTGGCCCAAGAGACCCAGTACTTC. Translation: CASSPPNLAQETQYF.

This CDR3 is CASSLTGLYGYTF. CDR3 nucleotides: TGTGCCAGCAGCCTAACAGGGCTCTATGGCTACACCTTC. This rearrangement joins TRBV5-6 to TRBJ1-2; D might be TRBD1 (6 bases). The germline V gene encodes CDR1 SGHDT and CDR2 YYEEEE. This CDR3 spans 13 amino acids. Trimming left V 4 bases short and J 4 bases short, with 11 bases between.

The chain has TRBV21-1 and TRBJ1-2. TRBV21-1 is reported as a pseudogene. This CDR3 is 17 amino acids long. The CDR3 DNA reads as TGTGCCAGCAGCAAAGTCGCGGGGCCCTTAGCTAACTATGGCTACACCTTC. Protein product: CASSKVAGPLANYGYTF.